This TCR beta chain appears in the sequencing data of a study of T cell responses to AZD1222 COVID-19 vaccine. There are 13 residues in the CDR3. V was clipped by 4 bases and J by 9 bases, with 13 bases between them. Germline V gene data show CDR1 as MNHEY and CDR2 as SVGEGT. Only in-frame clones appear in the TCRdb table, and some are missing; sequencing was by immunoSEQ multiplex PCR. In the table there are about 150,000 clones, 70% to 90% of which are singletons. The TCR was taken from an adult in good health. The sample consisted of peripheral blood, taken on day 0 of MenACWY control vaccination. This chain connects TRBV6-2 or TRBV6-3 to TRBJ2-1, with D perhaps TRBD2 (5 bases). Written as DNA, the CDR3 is TGTGCCAGCAGTTTTACTTCAGAGGGTGAGCAGTTCTTC. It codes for CASSFTSEGEQFF.